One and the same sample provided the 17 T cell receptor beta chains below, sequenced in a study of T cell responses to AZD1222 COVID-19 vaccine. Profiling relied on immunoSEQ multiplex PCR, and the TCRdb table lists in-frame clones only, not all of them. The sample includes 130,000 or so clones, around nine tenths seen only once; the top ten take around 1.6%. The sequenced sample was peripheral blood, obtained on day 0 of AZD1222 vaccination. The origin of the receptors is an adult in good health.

DNA of the CDR3: TGCGCCAGCAGCCGAACACAGGGATTGGGTGAAAAACTGTTTTTT. This translates into CASSRTQGLGEKLFF. The V gene is TRBV4-3, the J gene TRBJ1-4; D perhaps matches TRBD1 (6 bases). Trimming removed 4 bases at V and 7 bases at J, with 16 bases between. The CDR3 extends over 15 amino acids. The germline V gene has CDR1 LGHNA and CDR2 YSLEER.

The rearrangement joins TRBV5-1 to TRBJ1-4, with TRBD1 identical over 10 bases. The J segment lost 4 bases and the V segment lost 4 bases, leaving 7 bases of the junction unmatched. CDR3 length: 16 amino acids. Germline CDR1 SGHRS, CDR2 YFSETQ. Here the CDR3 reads CASSGAGTGVNEKLFF. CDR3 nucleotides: TGCGCCAGCAGCGGGGCCGGGACAGGGGTTAATGAAAAACTGTTTTTT. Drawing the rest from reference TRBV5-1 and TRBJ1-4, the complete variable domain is KAGVTQTPRYLIKTRGQQVTLSCSPISGHRSVSWYQQTPGQGLQFLFEYFSETQRNKGNFPGRFSGRQFSNSRSEMNVSTLELGDSALYLCASSGAGTGVNEKLFFGSGTQLSVL.

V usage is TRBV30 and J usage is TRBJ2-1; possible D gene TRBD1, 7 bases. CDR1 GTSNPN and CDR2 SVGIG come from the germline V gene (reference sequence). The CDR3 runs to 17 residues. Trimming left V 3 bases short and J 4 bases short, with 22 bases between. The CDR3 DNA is TGTGCCTGGAGGGGAGAGGCGGGGACAGCGACTTACAATGAGCAGTTCTTC. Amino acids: CAWRGEAGTATYNEQFF.

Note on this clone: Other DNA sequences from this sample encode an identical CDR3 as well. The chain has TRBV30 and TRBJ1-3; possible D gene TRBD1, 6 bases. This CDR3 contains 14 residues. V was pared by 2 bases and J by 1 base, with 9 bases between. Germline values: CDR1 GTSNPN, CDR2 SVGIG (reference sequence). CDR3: CAWSRGGSGNTIYF. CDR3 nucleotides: TGTGCCTGGAGTCGAGGGGGGTCTGGAAACACCATATATTTT.

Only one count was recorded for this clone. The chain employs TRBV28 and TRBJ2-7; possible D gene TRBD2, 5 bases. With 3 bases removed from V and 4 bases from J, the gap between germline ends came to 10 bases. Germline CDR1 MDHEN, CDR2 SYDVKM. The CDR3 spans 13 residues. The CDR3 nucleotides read TGTGCCAGCAGTTTCGGGCCGGGGTACGAGCAGTACTTC. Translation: CASSFGPGYEQYF.

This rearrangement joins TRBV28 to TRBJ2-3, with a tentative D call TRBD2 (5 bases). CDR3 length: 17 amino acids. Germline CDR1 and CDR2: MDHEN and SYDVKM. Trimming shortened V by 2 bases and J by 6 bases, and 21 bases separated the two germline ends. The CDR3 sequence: CASSLVLGGLSGDTQYF. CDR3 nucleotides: TGTGCCAGCAGTTTAGTTCTCGGCGGGCTCTCCGGGGATACGCAGTATTTT. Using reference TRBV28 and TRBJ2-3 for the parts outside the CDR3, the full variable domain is DVKVTQSSRYLVKRTGEKVFLECVQDMDHENMFWYRQDPGLGLRLIYFSYDVKMKEKGDIPEGYSVSREKKERFSLILESASTNQTSMYLCASSLVLGGLSGDTQYFGPGTRLTVL.

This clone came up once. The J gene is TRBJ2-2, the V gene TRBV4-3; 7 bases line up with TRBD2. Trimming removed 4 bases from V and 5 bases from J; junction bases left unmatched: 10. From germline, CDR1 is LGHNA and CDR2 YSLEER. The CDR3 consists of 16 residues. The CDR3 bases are TGCGCCAGCAGCCTGGATAGCGGGTTCGAGACCGGGGAGCTGTTTTTT. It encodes CASSLDSGFETGELFF.

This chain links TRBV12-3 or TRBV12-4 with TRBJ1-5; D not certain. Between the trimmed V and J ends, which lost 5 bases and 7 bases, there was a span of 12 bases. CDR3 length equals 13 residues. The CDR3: CASSPNTGQPQHF. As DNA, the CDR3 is TGTGCCAGCAGTCCTAACACGGGGCAGCCCCAGCATTTT.

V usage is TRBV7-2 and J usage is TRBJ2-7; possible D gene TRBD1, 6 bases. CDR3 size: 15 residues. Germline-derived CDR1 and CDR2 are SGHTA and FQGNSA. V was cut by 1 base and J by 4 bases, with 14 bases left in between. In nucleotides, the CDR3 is TGTGCCAGCAGCTTAGATGGTGGACAGACTTACGAGCAGTACTTC. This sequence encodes CASSLDGGQTYEQYF.

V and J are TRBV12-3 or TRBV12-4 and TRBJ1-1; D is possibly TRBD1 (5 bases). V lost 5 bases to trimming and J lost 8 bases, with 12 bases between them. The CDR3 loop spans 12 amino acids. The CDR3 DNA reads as TGTGCCAGCAGTACCTGGACACCAGAAGCTTTCTTT. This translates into CASSTWTPEAFF.

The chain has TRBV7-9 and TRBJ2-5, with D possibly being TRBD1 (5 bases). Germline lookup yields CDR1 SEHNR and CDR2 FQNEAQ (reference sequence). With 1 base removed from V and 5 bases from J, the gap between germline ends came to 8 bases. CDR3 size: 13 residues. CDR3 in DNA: TGTGCCAGCAGCTTAGTAGGGGCGGAGACCCAGTACTTC. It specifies CASSLVGAETQYF.

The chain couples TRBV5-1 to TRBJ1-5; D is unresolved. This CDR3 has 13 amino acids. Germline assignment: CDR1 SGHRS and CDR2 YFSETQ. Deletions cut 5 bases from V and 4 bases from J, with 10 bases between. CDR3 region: CASRMSVNQPQHF. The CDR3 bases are TGCGCCAGCAGGATGTCTGTAAATCAGCCCCAGCATTTT.

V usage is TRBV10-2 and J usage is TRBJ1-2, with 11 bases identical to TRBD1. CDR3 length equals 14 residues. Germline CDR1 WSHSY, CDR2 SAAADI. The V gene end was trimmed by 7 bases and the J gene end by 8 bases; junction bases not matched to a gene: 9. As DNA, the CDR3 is TGCGCCAGCAACAACCGGGACAGGGGGGCCGGCTACACCTTC. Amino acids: CASNNRDRGAGYTF.

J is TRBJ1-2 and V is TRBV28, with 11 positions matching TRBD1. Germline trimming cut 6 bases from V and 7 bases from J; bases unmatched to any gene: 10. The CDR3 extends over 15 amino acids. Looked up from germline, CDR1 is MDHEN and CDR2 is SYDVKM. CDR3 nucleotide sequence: TGTGCCAGCAGATCGGGGCCGGGACAGGGGGTTGGCTACACCTTC. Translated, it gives CASRSGPGQGVGYTF.

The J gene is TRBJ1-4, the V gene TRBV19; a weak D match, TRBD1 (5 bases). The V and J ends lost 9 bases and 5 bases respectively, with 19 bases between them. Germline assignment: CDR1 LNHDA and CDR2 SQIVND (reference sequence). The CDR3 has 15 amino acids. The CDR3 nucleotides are TGTGCCAGCCGACCGGGGGAGGGACTGAATGAAAAACTGTTTTTT. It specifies CASRPGEGLNEKLFF.

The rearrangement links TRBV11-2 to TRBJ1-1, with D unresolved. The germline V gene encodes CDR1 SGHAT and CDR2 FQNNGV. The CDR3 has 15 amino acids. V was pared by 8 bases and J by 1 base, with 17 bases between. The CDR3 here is CASSSGGVSNTEAFF. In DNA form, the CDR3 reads TGTGCCAGCTCGTCGGGTGGAGTTTCGAACACTGAAGCTTTCTTT.

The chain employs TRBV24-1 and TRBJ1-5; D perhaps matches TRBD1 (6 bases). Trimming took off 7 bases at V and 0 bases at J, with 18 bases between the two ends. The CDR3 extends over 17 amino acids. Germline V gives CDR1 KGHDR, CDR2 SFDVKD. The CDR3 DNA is TGTGCCACCAGAGCCCACGGGACACCGTATAGCAATCAGCCCCAGCATTTT. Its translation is CATRAHGTPYSNQPQHF.